Below, 16 T cell receptor beta chains from the same sample are listed, as sequenced in a study of blood T cell repertoires in COVID-19. Only in-frame clones appear in the TCRdb table, and some are missing; sequencing was by immunoSEQ multiplex PCR. The data contain about 230,000 clones, 87% of them seen just once; the ten biggest clones take up roughly 10%. The sequenced sample consisted of PBMCs or T cells enriched from blood (not recorded which). The source of these receptors is a man aged 25-45 years who had recovered from COVID-19.

This rearrangement joins TRBV27 to TRBJ1-2; TRBD1 matches at 8 bases. The CDR3 length is 14 residues. The germline V gene encodes CDR1 MNHEY and CDR2 SMNVEV (reference sequence). V lost 4 bases to trimming and J lost 3 bases; unmatched junction nucleotides: 4. The CDR3 DNA reads as TGTGCCAGCAGTTCAGCAGGGGGCCACTATGGCTACACCTTC. It specifies CASSSAGGHYGYTF.

This chain joins TRBV5-1 and TRBJ1-1, with TRBD1 matching 7 bases. CDR1 SGHRS and CDR2 YFSETQ come from the germline V gene. This CDR3 has 16 amino acids. V was clipped by 2 bases and J by 10 bases; unmatched bases: 17. The CDR3 coding sequence is TGCGCCAGCAGCTTAAACCCACTACTACAGGGGACGGGAGCTTTCTTT. This codes for CASSLNPLLQGTGAFF.

The gene calls are TRBV27 and TRBJ2-2; 7 nucleotides agree with TRBD1. The CDR3 sequence is 21 residues long. CDR1 is MNHEY, CDR2 SMNVEV, per germline (reference sequence). The ends lost 2 bases at V and 1 base at J; junction bases unmatched: 19. CDR3 residues: CASSLRVPSTGAMLNTGELFF. CDR3 DNA sequence: TGTGCCAGCAGTTTACGGGTTCCTTCCACAGGGGCCATGTTGAACACCGGGGAGCTGTTTTTT.

This sequence joins TRBV18 and TRBJ1-4; no clear D. Germline V lookup: CDR1 KGHSH, CDR2 LQKENI. V lost 4 bases and J 5 bases, leaving 11 bases between the germline ends. The CDR3 extends over 14 amino acids. The CDR3, as DNA: TGTGCCAGCTCACGGGCCCTCCAAAATGAAAAACTGTTTTTT. Translating gives CASSRALQNEKLFF.

J is TRBJ2-2 and V is TRBV6-5; weak D call: TRBD1 (5 bases). The CDR3 is made up of 13 amino acids. Germline V lookup: CDR1 MNHEY, CDR2 SVGAGI. V was clipped by 6 bases and J by 3 bases, with 8 bases between them. CDR3 region: CASRGQDTGELFF. The CDR3 coding sequence is TGTGCCAGCAGGGGGCAGGACACCGGGGAGCTGTTTTTT.

The rearrangement links TRBV5-1 to TRBJ1-3, with D unclear. Germline V CDR1 and CDR2: SGHRS, YFSETQ. The V end lost 4 bases, the J end lost 3 bases, and 11 bases lay between the germline ends. The CDR3 is 14 amino acids. CDR3 in DNA: TGCGCCAGCAGCCGGCTTGCGGATGGAAACACCATATATTTT. It codes for CASSRLADGNTIYF.

V gene TRBV7-9 combines with J gene TRBJ1-1; D gene ambiguous. Per the germline V gene, CDR1 is SEHNR and CDR2 is FQNEAQ (reference sequence). The CDR3 has 15 amino acids. V lost 5 bases and J lost 3, with 16 bases in between. Here the CDR3 reads CASSAVSGSDTEAFF. CDR3 nucleotides: TGTGCCAGCAGCGCAGTATCGGGTTCGGACACTGAAGCTTTCTTT. Variable domain in full (rest from reference TRBV7-9 and TRBJ1-1): DTGVSQNPRHKITKRGQNVTFRCDPISEHNRLYWYRQTLGQGPEFLTYFQNEAQLEKSRLLSDRFSAERPKGSFSTLEIQRTEQGDSAMYLCASSAVSGSDTEAFFGQGTRLTVV.

The chain recombines TRBV4-3 with TRBJ2-7; D may be TRBD2 (6 bases). This CDR3 spans 15 amino acids. CDR1 LGHNA and CDR2 YSLEER come from the germline V gene. V lost 0 bases and J 5 bases, leaving 14 bases between the germline ends. The CDR3 DNA is TGCGCCAGCAGCCAAGAGGGCGGGGCCGTCAACGAGCAGTACTTC. Its protein product is CASSQEGGAVNEQYF.

Only a few counts were recorded for this clone. This rearrangement joins TRBV11-2 to TRBJ2-7; D gene ambiguous. Germline CDR1 SGHAT, CDR2 FQNNGV. There are 15 residues in the CDR3. Trimming took off 4 bases at V and 0 bases at J, with 13 bases between the two ends. Written as DNA, the CDR3 is TGTGCCAGCAGCTATACGAACTACTACTCCTACGAGCAGTACTTC. Translation gives CASSYTNYYSYEQYF.

The chain employs TRBV7-3 and TRBJ2-3; D not resolved. Germline CDR1 reads SGHTA; CDR2 reads FQGTGA. V was trimmed by 5 bases and J by 2 bases, leaving 17 bases between them. CDR3 length: 16 residues. CDR3 region: CASSPLRRSITDTQYF. In DNA form, the CDR3 reads TGTGCCAGCAGCCCCCTGCGGCGGTCTATCACAGATACGCAGTATTTT.

This clone was observed a handful of times. The V call is TRBV5-8, the J call TRBJ2-5, with D possibly matching TRBD2 (8 bases). This CDR3 region has 16 residues. The V end was cut by 3 bases, the J end by 4 bases, with 19 bases between. The germline V gene encodes CDR1 SGHTS and CDR2 YDEGEE. As DNA, the CDR3 is TGTGCCAGCAGCTCACGTCCGGGAGGGGGCGGAGAGACCCAGTACTTC. Encoded protein: CASSSRPGGGGETQYF.

This clone was seen once. The DNA of the CDR3 is TGTGCCAGCAGTGAAGTAGTGGTTGACAGTGCACGAGGCTACACCTTC. It specifies CASSEVVVDSARGYTF. This chain joins TRBV6-1 and TRBJ1-2; D might be TRBD1 (5 bases). The ends were cut back, 1 base at V and 8 bases at J, with 20 bases in the middle. Germline values: CDR1 MNHNS, CDR2 SASEGT. This CDR3 region has 16 residues.

The V gene is TRBV6-5, the J gene TRBJ1-2, with D perhaps TRBD1 (5 bases). CDR3 length: 14 amino acids. Looked up from germline, CDR1 is MNHEY and CDR2 is SVGAGI. Trimming took off 6 bases at V and 4 bases at J, with 15 bases between the two ends. CDR3 DNA: TGTGCCAGCAGCTATCTTACAGGTGCCTATGGCTACACCTTC. Its protein is CASSYLTGAYGYTF.

J is TRBJ1-2 and V is TRBV6-2 or TRBV6-3; weak D call: TRBD1 (6 bases). Germline-derived CDR1 and CDR2 are MNHEY and SVGEGT. Trimming left V 5 bases short and J 5 bases short, with 15 bases between. The CDR3 sequence is 14 residues long. Written as DNA, the CDR3 is TGTGCCAGCAGTGGACAGTGGAGTAGGTATGGCTACACCTTC. Amino acids: CASSGQWSRYGYTF.

This sequence joins TRBV7-8 and TRBJ2-1, with D tentatively TRBD2 (7 bases). The CDR3 extends over 16 amino acids. V was trimmed by 5 bases and J by 2 bases, leaving 16 bases between them. The germline gives CDR1 SGHVS, CDR2 FQNEAQ. CDR3 protein: CASSTRGGAPYNEQFF. As DNA, the CDR3 is TGTGCCAGCAGCACCCGCGGGGGCGCCCCCTACAATGAGCAGTTCTTC.

The J gene is TRBJ2-5, the V gene TRBV19; 9 bases map to TRBD1. This CDR3 region has 13 residues. With V trimmed by 7 bases and J by 5 bases, 5 bases remained unmatched. The germline V gene encodes CDR1 LNHDA and CDR2 SQIVND (reference sequence). CDR3 region: CASTETGGETQYF. The CDR3 DNA is TGTGCCAGTACCGAGACAGGGGGTGAGACCCAGTACTTC.